This TCR beta chain came from a study of high-grade serous ovarian cancer treatment subgroups. Whole-study context: Mean per sample: about 15,000 reads, some 7,500 unique TCR beta rearrangements.

Losses at the gene ends were 4 bases for V and 8 bases for J; bases not matched to a gene: 5. Germline loops: CDR1 MNHEY, CDR2 SMNVEV (reference sequence). The CDR3 is made up of 14 amino acids. Tumor samples were taken before definitive surgery or chemotherapy. TCRdb's copy holds only in-frame clones and misses some; the assay was immunoSEQ multiplex PCR. The sample records 18,000 or so clones, approximately 81% being singletons. The clonotype comes from a human donor with high-grade serous ovarian cancer. The sequenced sample consisted of tumor tissue. The V and J genes are TRBV27 and TRBJ1-4; 9 positions agree with TRBD1. The CDR3 is CASSSADRGEKLFF. The CDR3 DNA follows: TGTGCCAGCAGTTCCGCGGACAGGGGAGAAAAACTGTTTTTT.